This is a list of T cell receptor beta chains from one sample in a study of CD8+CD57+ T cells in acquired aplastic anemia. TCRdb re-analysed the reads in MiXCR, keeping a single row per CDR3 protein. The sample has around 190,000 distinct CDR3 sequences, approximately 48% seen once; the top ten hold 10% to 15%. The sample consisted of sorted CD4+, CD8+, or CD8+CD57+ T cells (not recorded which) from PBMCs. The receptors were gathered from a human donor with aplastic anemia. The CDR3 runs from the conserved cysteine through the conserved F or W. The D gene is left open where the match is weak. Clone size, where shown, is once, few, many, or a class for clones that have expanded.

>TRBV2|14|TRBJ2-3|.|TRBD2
TGTGCCAGCACGCTAGCGGGGGGGCCAGATACGCAGTATTTT
CASTLAGGPDTQYF
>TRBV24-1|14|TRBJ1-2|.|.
TGTGCCACCAGTGATCAGGACAGAGGGATGGGCTACACCTTC
CATSDQDRGMGYTF
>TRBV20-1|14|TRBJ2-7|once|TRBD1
TGCAGTGCTTACGACAGGGATAACTCCTACGAGCAGTACTTC
CSAYDRDNSYEQYF
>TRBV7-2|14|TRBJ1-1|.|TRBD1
TGTGCCAGCAGACGAAAGGGGGCAGGACTTAGAGCTTTCTTT
CASRRKGAGLRAFF
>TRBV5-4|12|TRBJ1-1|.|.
TGTGCCTGCAGCTTGGGCAGGACTGAAGCTTTCTTT
CACSLGRTEAFF
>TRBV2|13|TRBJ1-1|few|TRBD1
TGTGCCAGCAGTGGACAGGGGCAGACTGAAGCTTTCTTT
CASSGQGQTEAFF
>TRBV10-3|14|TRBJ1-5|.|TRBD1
TGTGCTATCAGTGAGGGGGCGGTATATCAGCCCCAGCATTTT
CAISEGAVYQPQHF
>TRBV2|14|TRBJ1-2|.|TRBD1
TGTGCCAGCAGTGAAAGGCGGGACAGTTCAGGCTACACCTTC
CASSERRDSSGYTF
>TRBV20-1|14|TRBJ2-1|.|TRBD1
TGCAGTGCTCTAGGACAGGGGGGCTACAATGAGCAGTTCTTC
CSALGQGGYNEQFF
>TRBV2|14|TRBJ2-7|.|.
TGTGCCAGCACAAGGGCCAGGGGATCTGGCGAGCAGTACTTC
CASTRARGSGEQYF
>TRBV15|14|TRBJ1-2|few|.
TGTGCCACCAGCAGAGTAGGGGTTCCCTATGGCTACACCTTC
CATSRVGVPYGYTF
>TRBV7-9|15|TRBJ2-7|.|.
TGTGCCAGCAGCCTAAGACAGGTCACCGCCTACGAGCAGTACTTC
CASSLRQVTAYEQYF